This is a list of T cell receptor beta chains from one sample in a study of T cell responses to AZD1222 COVID-19 vaccine. Sequenced by immunoSEQ multiplex PCR; TCRdb stores in-frame clones only, minus some. The sample records about 110,000 clones, approximately 91% being singletons. Sequenced here: peripheral blood, sampled on day 0 of MenACWY control vaccination. Receptor source: an adult in good health. CDR3s include the opening cysteine and the closing phenylalanine or tryptophan. The D gene is left open where the match is weak. Not all rows give a size; the values are once, few, many and, for expanded clones, a class.

clone size	V gene	D gene	J gene	CDR3 protein	CDR3 DNA
.	TRBV7-9	.	TRBJ1-1	CASSHRTDTEAFF	TGTGCCAGCAGCCACAGGACAGACACTGAAGCTTTCTTT
once	TRBV28	.	TRBJ1-4	CASRDEKLFF	TGTGCCAGCCGGGATGAAAAACTGTTTTTT
.	TRBV7-9	.	TRBJ2-3	CASSSTLDTQYF	TGTGCCAGCAGCTCTACTTTGGATACGCAGTATTTT
.	TRBV19	.	TRBJ2-1	CASSMVPLALNSYNEQFF	TGTGCCAGTAGTATGGTCCCGCTAGCGCTAAACTCCTACAATGAGCAGTTCTTC
.	TRBV19	TRBD1	TRBJ2-6	CASNRGGFSGANVLTF	TGTGCCAGTAACAGGGGTGGGTTCTCTGGGGCCAACGTCCTGACTTTC
.	TRBV27	.	TRBJ2-5	CASRVFGAEETQYF	TGTGCCAGCCGCGTTTTTGGGGCGGAGGAGACCCAGTACTTC
.	TRBV30	TRBD2	TRBJ2-2	CAWSESSGRDTGELFF	TGTGCCTGGAGTGAGAGTAGCGGGAGGGACACCGGGGAGCTGTTTTTT
.	TRBV7-3	.	TRBJ2-7	CASSSTGGEQYF	TGTGCCAGCAGCTCTACAGGCGGGGAGCAGTACTTC
once	TRBV24-1	TRBD2	TRBJ2-1	CATSDLEREYDEQFF	TGTGCCACCAGTGATTTAGAGCGGGAGTACGATGAGCAGTTCTTC
.	TRBV30	TRBD2	TRBJ2-1	CAWSVLLTSGYNEQFF	TGTGCCTGGAGTGTACTGCTGACTAGCGGTTACAATGAGCAGTTCTTC
.	TRBV7-9	.	TRBJ1-2	CASSPSTPIYGYTF	TGTGCCAGCAGCCCGTCGACACCGATCTATGGCTACACCTTC
.	TRBV28	.	TRBJ1-3	CASSLPNIIGNTIYF	TGTGCCAGCAGTTTACCCAACATAATTGGAAACACCATATATTTT
few	TRBV2	TRBD2	TRBJ2-7	CASSDEGLPLGEQYF	TGTGCCAGCAGTGATGAGGGACTACCCTTGGGCGAGCAGTACTTC
.	TRBV4-2	.	TRBJ2-5	CASSQALGGEETQYF	TGTGCCAGCAGCCAAGCTCTAGGAGGGGAAGAGACCCAGTACTTC